These 26 T cell receptor beta chains were sequenced from one sample in a study of cytomegalovirus exposure and HLA in healthy donors. Researchers ran the PCR with 60 Vbeta and 13 Jbeta primers. Sequencing used immunoSEQ multiplex PCR; TCRdb keeps in-frame clones, though not all of them. The table has 140,000 or so clones, around 80% seen once. Material for sequencing was PBMCs. These receptors were obtained from a woman aged 55 to 70 in good health and CMV-seropositive.

V usage is TRBV5-4 and J usage is TRBJ2-2, with TRBD2 identical over 7 bases. The germline V gene encodes CDR1 SGHNT and CDR2 YYREEE (reference sequence). Trimming cost V 3 bases and J 3 bases; bases outside gene matches: 5. The CDR3 has 15 amino acids. The CDR3, as DNA: TGTGCCAGCAGCTCCGGGAGCGGGGACACCGGGGAGCTGTTTTTT. This sequence encodes CASSSGSGDTGELFF.

The chain uses TRBV4-1 and TRBJ1-2; TRBD1 agrees at 10 bases. The V gene's germline CDR1 is MGHRA and CDR2 YSYEKL. This CDR3 is 14 amino acids long. The V gene end was trimmed by 5 bases and the J gene end by 8 bases; junction bases not matched to a gene: 8. Here the CDR3 reads CASSDRDRGLGYTF. The CDR3 coding sequence is TGCGCCAGCAGCGACCGGGACAGGGGTTTGGGCTACACCTTC.

This chain links TRBV27 with TRBJ2-7; maybe TRBD1 (6 bases). V was pared by 2 bases and J by 1 base, with 6 bases between. This CDR3 comprises 13 residues. The germline gives CDR1 MNHEY, CDR2 SMNVEV (reference sequence). CDR3 protein: CASSLTGSYEQYF. Here the CDR3 DNA reads TGTGCCAGCAGTTTAACAGGGTCCTACGAGCAGTACTTC.

The V and J genes are TRBV28 and TRBJ2-3; TRBD2 agrees at 10 bases. The CDR3 has 16 amino acids. CDR1 is MDHEN, CDR2 SYDVKM, per germline. J was trimmed by 7 bases and V by 5 bases; bases with no gene match: 12. CDR3 DNA sequence: TGTGCCAGCAGTCGCCCTAGCGGGGGAGGAGGGAATACGCAGTATTTT. Translation gives CASSRPSGGGGNTQYF. Full variable domain (remainder filled in from reference TRBV28 and TRBJ2-3): DVKVTQSSRYLVKRTGEKVFLECVQDMDHENMFWYRQDPGLGLRLIYFSYDVKMKEKGDIPEGYSVSREKKERFSLILESASTNQTSMYLCASSRPSGGGGNTQYFGPGTRLTVL.

V is TRBV7-9 and J is TRBJ2-1, with 8 bases aligning to TRBD2. V was pared by 5 bases and J by 0 bases, with 6 bases of the junction left unmatched. The germline gives CDR1 SEHNR, CDR2 FQNEAQ (reference sequence). The CDR3 totals 16 residues. CDR3 in amino acids: CASSPLAASSYNEQFF. The CDR3 DNA is TGTGCCAGCAGCCCACTAGCGGCCAGCTCCTACAATGAGCAGTTCTTC.

The rearrangement links TRBV18 to TRBJ1-2; TRBD1 is a possible D gene (6 bases). CDR1 is KGHSH, CDR2 LQKENI, per germline. This CDR3 comprises 14 residues. Trimming removed 3 bases at V and 4 bases at J, with 12 bases between. CDR3 DNA: TGTGCCAGCTCACCGGGCAGGGGCACCTATGGCTACACCTTC. Encoded protein: CASSPGRGTYGYTF.

In its sample, this clone was seen once. The rearrangement links TRBV18 to TRBJ2-3; 9 nucleotides line up with TRBD2. This CDR3 has 16 residues. Germline loops: CDR1 KGHSH, CDR2 LQKENI. V lost 6 bases to trimming and J lost 2 bases; unmatched junction nucleotides: 9. CDR3 DNA sequence: TGTGCCAGCTCGCCAGTAGCGGGAGCTGCCACAGATACGCAGTATTTT. This sequence encodes CASSPVAGAATDTQYF.

The chain uses TRBV28 and TRBJ2-7; perhaps TRBD2 as D (5 bases). The V end was cut by 4 bases, the J end by 0 bases, with 13 bases between. Germline loops: CDR1 MDHEN, CDR2 SYDVKM. The CDR3 contains 15 residues. For the CDR3, the DNA is TGTGCCAGCAGTTCCCGACCCGAGGGCTCCTACGAGCAGTACTTC. Amino acids: CASSSRPEGSYEQYF.

J is TRBJ2-7 and V is TRBV7-6, with 12 bases lining up with TRBD2. The CDR3 loop spans 15 amino acids. CDR1 and CDR2 (germline): SGHVS, FNYEAQ. V dropped 2 bases and J dropped 2; count of bases not matched to a gene: 1. The CDR3 DNA reads as TGTGCCAGCAGCTTATGGACTAGCGGGACCTACGAGCAGTACTTC. This gives the protein CASSLWTSGTYEQYF. Full variable domain (rest looked up from reference TRBV7-6 and TRBJ2-7): GAGVSQSPRYKVTKRGQDVALRCDPISGHVSLYWYRQALGQGPEFLTYFNYEAQQDKSGLPNDRFSAERPEGSISTLTIQRTEQRDSAMYRCASSLWTSGTYEQYFGPGTRLTVT.

The V gene is TRBV7-9, the J gene TRBJ2-7; no reliable D call. V was cut by 5 bases and J by 5 bases, with 7 bases left in between. CDR3 length: 11 amino acids. Germline CDR1 is SEHNR and CDR2 is FQNEAQ (reference sequence). The CDR3 loop reads CASSQAHEQYF. The DNA for the CDR3 is TGTGCCAGCAGCCAAGCGCACGAGCAGTACTTC.

The V call is TRBV19, the J call TRBJ2-3, with D perhaps matching TRBD2 (5 bases). The V gene's germline CDR1 is LNHDA and CDR2 SQIVND (reference sequence). The CDR3 consists of 15 residues. V was cut by 3 bases and J by 4 bases, with 14 bases left in between. The CDR3 DNA sequence: TGTGCCAGTAGTATGGTGGCGGGCGGTGCAGATACGCAGTATTTT. It encodes CASSMVAGGADTQYF.

A note on this clone: At one of its ends the junction is not consistent with the germline gene, which may arise from a read error. The chain uses TRBV7-7 and TRBJ2-5, with D perhaps matching TRBD2 (5 bases). The CDR3 spans 13 residues. The germline gives CDR1 SSHAT, CDR2 FNYEAQ (reference sequence). CDR3 sequence reads: CASSLVGVETQYF. For the CDR3, the DNA is TGTGCTAGCAGCTTAGTCGGGGTGGAGACCCAGTACTTC.

This sequence joins TRBV18 and TRBJ2-3; D call uncertain. The V gene lost 3 bases and the J gene lost 1 base, with 8 bases spanning the gap. The CDR3 sequence is 14 residues long. Germline lookup yields CDR1 KGHSH and CDR2 LQKENI. The CDR3 coding sequence is TGTGCCAGCTCACCCCCCTCTGGCACAGATACGCAGTATTTT. This encodes CASSPPSGTDTQYF.

The CDR3 nucleotides are TGTGCCAGCGGTACAGGGGGTCTAAATGAAAAACTGTTTTTT. This codes for CASGTGGLNEKLFF. V is TRBV28 and J is TRBJ1-4; 8 nucleotides align to TRBD1. V shed 8 bases and J 5 bases; nucleotides not matched to a gene: 7. This CDR3 contains 14 residues. Germline lookup yields CDR1 MDHEN and CDR2 SYDVKM.

The V call is TRBV19, the J call TRBJ2-7; 11 positions match TRBD2. Germline values: CDR1 LNHDA, CDR2 SQIVND (reference sequence). The CDR3 consists of 15 residues. After removal of 3 bases from V and 2 bases from J, the junction contained 3 bases not matched to a gene. The CDR3 region has the DNA TGTGCCAGTAGTATGACTAGCGGGGCTACCTACGAGCAGTACTTC. Translated, it gives CASSMTSGATYEQYF.

This chain links TRBV5-1 with TRBJ2-5; 10 nucleotides line up with TRBD2. Germline loops: CDR1 SGHRS, CDR2 YFSETQ. Trimming removed 3 bases from V and 3 bases from J; junction bases left unmatched: 5. This CDR3 is 15 amino acids long. CDR3 sequence reads: CASSSGTSAKETQYF. The CDR3 DNA reads as TGCGCCAGCAGCTCTGGGACTAGCGCGAAAGAGACCCAGTACTTC.

The chain joins TRBV6-5 to TRBJ2-2; a possible D gene is TRBD2 (6 bases). CDR1 and CDR2 from the germline V gene are MNHEY and SVGAGI. The CDR3 runs to 13 residues. Trimming stripped 7 bases from V and 5 bases from J, with 11 bases between. CDR3 protein: CASISEGTGELFF. The CDR3 bases are TGTGCCAGCATCTCGGAGGGAACCGGGGAGCTGTTTTTT.

The table lists this clone with a count of one. The J gene is TRBJ1-4, the V gene TRBV28, with D unclear. From germline, CDR1 is MDHEN and CDR2 SYDVKM. The V end lost 8 bases, the J end lost 6 bases, and 10 bases lay between the germline ends. This CDR3 is 12 amino acids long. The CDR3 DNA is TGTGCCAGCGCGGAGAGCCATGAAAAACTGTTTTTT. Protein: CASAESHEKLFF.

This chain uses TRBV7-2 with TRBJ2-7, with TRBD2 as a possible D gene (5 bases). The CDR3 covers 13 residues. Between the trimmed V and J ends, which lost 4 bases and 1 base, there was a span of 8 bases. Germline CDR1 SGHTA, CDR2 FQGNSA. CDR3 bases: TGTGCCAGCAGCTCATCGGGGTCCTACGAGCAGTACTTC. Residues: CASSSSGSYEQYF.

This chain joins TRBV7-8 and TRBJ1-5; D unresolved. Trimming left V 5 bases short and J 0 bases short, with 17 bases between. Germline V gives CDR1 SGHVS, CDR2 FQNEAQ. The CDR3 spans 17 residues. The CDR3 loop is CASSQRAGRNSNQPQHF. The CDR3 nucleotides are TGTGCCAGCAGCCAACGGGCGGGGAGGAATAGCAATCAGCCCCAGCATTTT. The full variable domain, rest sourced from reference TRBV7-8 and TRBJ1-5, is GAGVSQSPRYKVAKRGQDVALRCDPISGHVSLFWYQQALGQGPEFLTYFQNEAQLDKSGLPSDRFFAERPEGSVSTLKIQRTQQEDSAVYLCASSQRAGRNSNQPQHFGDGTRLSIL.

The chain links TRBV5-6 to TRBJ1-2; TRBD1 matches at 7 bases. The CDR3 length is 14 residues. Germline V CDR1 and CDR2: SGHDT, YYEEEE. J gave up 4 bases and V 4 bases, and 7 bases lay outside the gene matches. The CDR3 sequence: CASSRGQTPYGYTF. In DNA form, the CDR3 reads TGTGCCAGCAGCCGGGGACAGACTCCCTATGGCTACACCTTC.

The genes are TRBV29-1 and TRBJ2-1; TRBD2 matches 7 bases. CDR1 and CDR2 from the germline V gene are SQVTM and ANQGSEA. The ends lost 3 bases at V and 7 bases at J; junction bases unmatched: 9. The CDR3 loop spans 14 amino acids. In DNA, the CDR3 is TGCAGCGTTGAGATGGCTAGCGGAGGGAATGAGCAGTTCTTC. It codes for CSVEMASGGNEQFF.

This clone was found a few times. V and J are TRBV7-9 and TRBJ2-5; a weak D match, TRBD1 (5 bases). This CDR3 has 17 amino acids. Germline V lookup: CDR1 SEHNR, CDR2 FQNEAQ (reference sequence). Trimming stripped 4 bases from V and 1 base from J, with 19 bases between. CDR3 amino acids: CASSSRRSQGFQETQYF. In DNA, the CDR3 is TGTGCCAGCAGCTCAAGGCGATCCCAGGGTTTCCAAGAGACCCAGTACTTC.

This clone has just a few counts. The chain recombines TRBV6-1 with TRBJ1-1, with a weak D call TRBD1 (6 bases). The V end lost 11 bases, the J end lost 0 bases, and 19 bases lay between the germline ends. CDR3 length: 15 amino acids. Germline V lookup: CDR1 MNHNS, CDR2 SASEGT. The CDR3 reads CALAQGPFMNTEAFF. Here the CDR3 DNA reads TGTGCCCTCGCACAGGGACCCTTTATGAACACTGAAGCTTTCTTT.

The V call is TRBV28, the J call TRBJ2-7, with D perhaps TRBD2 (7 bases). The CDR3 length is 16 residues. CDR1 is MDHEN and CDR2 is SYDVKM in the germline V gene. Trimming stripped 6 bases from V and 7 bases from J, with 25 bases between. Here the CDR3 reads CASSPFLVGGVWEQYF. The CDR3 DNA reads as TGTGCCAGCAGCCCCTTTTTGGTAGGGGGGGTGTGGGAGCAGTACTTC.

The chain carries TRBV5-5 and TRBJ2-1, with a tentative D call TRBD1 (6 bases). V was trimmed by 2 bases and J by 3 bases, leaving 12 bases between them. The CDR3 is 15 residues long. The V gene's germline CDR1 is SGHKS and CDR2 YYEKEE (reference sequence). As DNA, the CDR3 is TGTGCCAGCAGCTTACAGGGCGGGTTCTACAATGAGCAGTTCTTC. Translated, it gives CASSLQGGFYNEQFF.